This TCR beta chain was obtained from a study of STAT5B mutations in CD4+ large granular lymphocyte leukemia. Findings and caveats of the study: Without putative leukemic clones, patient CD4-sorted repertoires remained more clonal than healthy CD4+ repertoires. Top patient clones used TRBV06 genes more often: 8/27 versus 2/35 in controls.

As for this clone: What it recognizes is unknown.

The CDR3 covers 14 residues. The V end was cut by 0 bases, the J end by 5 bases, with 13 bases between. Looked up from germline, CDR1 is GTSNPN and CDR2 is SVGIG (reference sequence). In the study's own analysis: The detection floor for productive clonotype frequency was 2.59 x 10-5. Only in-frame clones appear in the TCRdb table, and some are missing; sequencing was by immunoSEQ multiplex PCR. That table is the source of V, J and clone size, and D and trimming were worked out from the DNA. The table lists fewer than 45,000 clones, roughly 85% of them singletons. The V gene is TRBV30, the J gene TRBJ2-5; D call uncertain. The TCR was taken from a human donor in good health. The material sequenced was CD4+ T cells from blood buffy coats. CDR3 nucleotides: TGTGCCTGGAGTGTACGATTCACGAAGGAGACCCAGTACTTC. Amino acids: CAWSVRFTKETQYF.